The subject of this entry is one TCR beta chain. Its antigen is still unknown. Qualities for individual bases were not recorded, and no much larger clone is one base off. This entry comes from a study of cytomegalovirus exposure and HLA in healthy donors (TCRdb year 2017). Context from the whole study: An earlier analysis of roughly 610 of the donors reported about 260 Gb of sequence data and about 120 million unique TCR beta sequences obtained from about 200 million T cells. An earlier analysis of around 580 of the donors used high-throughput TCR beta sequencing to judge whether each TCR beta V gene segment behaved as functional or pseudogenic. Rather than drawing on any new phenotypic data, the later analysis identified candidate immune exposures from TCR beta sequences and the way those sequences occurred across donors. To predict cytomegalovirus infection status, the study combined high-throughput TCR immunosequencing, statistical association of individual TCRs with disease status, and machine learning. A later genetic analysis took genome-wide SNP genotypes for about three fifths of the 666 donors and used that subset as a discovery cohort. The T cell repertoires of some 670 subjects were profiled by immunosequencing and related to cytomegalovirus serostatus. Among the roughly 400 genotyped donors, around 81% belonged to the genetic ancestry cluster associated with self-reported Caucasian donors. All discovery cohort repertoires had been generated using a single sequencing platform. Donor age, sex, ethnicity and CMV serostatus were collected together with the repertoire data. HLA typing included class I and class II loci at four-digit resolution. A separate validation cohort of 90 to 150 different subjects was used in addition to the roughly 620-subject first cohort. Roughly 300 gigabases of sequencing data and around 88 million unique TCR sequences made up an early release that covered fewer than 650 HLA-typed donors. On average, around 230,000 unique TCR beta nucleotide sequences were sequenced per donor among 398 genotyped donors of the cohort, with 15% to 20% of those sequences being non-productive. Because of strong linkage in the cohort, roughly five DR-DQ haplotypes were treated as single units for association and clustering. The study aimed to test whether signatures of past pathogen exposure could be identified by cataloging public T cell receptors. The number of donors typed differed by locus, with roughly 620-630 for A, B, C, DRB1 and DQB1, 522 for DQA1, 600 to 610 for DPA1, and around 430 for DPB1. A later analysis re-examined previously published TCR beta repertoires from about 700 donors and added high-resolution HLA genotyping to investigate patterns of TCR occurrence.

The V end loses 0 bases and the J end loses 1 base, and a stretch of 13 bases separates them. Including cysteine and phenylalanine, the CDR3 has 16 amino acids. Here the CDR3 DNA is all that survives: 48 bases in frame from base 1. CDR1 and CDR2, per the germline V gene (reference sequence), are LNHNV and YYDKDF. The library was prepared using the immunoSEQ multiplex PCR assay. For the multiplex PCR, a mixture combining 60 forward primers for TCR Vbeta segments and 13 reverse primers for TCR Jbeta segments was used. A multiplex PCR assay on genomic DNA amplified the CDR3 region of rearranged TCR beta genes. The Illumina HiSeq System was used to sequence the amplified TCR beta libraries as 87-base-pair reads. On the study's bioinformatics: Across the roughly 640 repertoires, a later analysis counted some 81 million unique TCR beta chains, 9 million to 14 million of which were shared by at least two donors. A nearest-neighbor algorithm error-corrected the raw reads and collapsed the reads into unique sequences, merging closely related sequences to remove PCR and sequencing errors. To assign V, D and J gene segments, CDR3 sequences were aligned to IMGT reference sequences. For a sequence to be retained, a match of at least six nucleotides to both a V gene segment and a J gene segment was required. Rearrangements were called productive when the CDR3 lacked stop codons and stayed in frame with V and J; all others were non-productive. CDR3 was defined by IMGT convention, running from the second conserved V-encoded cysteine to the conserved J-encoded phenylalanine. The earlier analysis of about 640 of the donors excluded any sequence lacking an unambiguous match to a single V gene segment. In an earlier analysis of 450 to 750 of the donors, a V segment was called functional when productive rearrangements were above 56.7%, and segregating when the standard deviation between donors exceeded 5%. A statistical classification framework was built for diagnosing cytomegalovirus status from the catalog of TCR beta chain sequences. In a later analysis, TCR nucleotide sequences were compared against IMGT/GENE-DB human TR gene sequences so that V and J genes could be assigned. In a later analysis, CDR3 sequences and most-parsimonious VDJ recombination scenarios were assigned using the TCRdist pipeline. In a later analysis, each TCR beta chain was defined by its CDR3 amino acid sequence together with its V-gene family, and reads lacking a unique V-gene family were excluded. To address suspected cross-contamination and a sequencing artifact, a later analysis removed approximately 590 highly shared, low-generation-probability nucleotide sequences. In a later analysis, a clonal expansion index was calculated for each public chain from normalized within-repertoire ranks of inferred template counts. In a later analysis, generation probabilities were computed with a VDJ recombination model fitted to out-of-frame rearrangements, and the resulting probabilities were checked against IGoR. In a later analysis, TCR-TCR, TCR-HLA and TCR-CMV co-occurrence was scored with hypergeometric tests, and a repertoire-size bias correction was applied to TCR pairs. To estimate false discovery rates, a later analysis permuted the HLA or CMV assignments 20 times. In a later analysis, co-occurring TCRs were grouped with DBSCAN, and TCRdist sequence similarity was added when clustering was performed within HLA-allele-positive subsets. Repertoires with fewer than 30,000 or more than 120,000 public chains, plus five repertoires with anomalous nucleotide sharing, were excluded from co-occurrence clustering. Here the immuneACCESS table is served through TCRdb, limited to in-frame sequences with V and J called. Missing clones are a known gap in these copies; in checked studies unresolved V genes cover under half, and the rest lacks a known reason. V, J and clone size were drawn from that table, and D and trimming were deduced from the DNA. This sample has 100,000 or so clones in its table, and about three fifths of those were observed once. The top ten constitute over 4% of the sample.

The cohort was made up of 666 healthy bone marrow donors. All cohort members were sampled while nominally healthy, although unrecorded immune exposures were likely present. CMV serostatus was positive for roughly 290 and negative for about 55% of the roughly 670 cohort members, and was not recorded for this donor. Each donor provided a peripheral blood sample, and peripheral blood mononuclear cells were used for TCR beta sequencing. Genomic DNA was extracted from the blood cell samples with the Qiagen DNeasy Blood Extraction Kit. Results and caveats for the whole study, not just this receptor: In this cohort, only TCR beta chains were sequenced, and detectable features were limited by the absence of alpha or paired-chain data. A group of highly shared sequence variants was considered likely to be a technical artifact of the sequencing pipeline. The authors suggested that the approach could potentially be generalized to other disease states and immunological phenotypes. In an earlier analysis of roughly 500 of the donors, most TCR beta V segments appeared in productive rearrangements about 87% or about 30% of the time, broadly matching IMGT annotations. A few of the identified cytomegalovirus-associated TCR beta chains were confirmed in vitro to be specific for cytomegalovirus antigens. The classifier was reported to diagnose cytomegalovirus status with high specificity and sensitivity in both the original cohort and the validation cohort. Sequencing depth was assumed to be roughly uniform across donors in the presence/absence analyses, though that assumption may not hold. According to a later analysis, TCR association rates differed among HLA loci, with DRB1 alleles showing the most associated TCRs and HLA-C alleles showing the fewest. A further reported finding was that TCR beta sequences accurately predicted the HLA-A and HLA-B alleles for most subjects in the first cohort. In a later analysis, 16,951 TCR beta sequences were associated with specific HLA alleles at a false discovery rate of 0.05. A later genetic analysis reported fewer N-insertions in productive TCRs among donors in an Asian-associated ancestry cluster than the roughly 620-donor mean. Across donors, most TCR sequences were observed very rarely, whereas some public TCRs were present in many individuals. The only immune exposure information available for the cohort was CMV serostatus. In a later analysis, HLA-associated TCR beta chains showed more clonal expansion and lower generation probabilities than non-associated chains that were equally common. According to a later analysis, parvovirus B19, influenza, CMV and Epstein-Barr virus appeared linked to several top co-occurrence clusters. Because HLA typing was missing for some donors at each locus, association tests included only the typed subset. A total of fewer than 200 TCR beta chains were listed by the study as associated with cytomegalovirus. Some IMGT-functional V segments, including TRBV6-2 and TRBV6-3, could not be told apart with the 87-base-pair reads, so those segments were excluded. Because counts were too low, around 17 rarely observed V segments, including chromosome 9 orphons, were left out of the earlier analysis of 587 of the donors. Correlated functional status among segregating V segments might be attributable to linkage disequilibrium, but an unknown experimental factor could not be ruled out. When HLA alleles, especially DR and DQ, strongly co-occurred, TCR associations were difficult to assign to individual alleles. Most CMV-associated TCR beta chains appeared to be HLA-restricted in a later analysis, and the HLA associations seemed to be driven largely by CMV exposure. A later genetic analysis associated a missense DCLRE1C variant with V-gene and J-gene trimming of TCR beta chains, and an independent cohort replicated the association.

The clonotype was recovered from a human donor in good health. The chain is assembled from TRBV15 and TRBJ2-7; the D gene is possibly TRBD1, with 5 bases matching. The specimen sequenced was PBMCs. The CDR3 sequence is CATSRDLSGPSYEQYF. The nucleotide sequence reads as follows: TGTGCCACCAGCAGAGATCTTTCAGGGCCGTCCTACGAGCAGTACTTC.